This paragraph reports one T cell receptor beta chain. Other DNA sequences in this sample translate to the same CDR3. The sample belongs to a study of blood T cell repertoires in COVID-19. Assay used: immunoSEQ multiplex PCR; TCRdb lists only in-frame clones, some missing. The table lists some 490,000 clones, 75% to 90% of them singletons. In germline, CDR1 is KGHSH, CDR2 LQKENI. The CDR3 has 14 residues. With 3 bases removed from V and 1 base from J, the gap between germline ends came to 10 bases. The gene calls are TRBV18 and TRBJ2-7; D is uncertain. This TCR was sampled from a woman aged 60-75 years who had recovered from COVID-19. Sequenced: PBMCs or T cells enriched from blood (not recorded which). The CDR3 DNA sequence: TGTGCCAGCTCACCGACTTCAGATTCCTACGAGCAGTACGTC. Its protein product is CASSPTSDSYEQYV.